This paragraph reports one TCR beta chain. What it binds is not known. The sample is drawn from a study of T cell responses to AZD1222 COVID-19 vaccine. Study-wide findings and caveats: Close to half of all spike-specific TCRs reportedly target regions of the variants that are unmutated. The study found vaccine-associated CD4 TCRs spanning spike, dominant at 160-218 and 743-854. Among AZD1222 vaccinees, only six or seven were seropositive at baseline.

Sequenced by immunoSEQ multiplex PCR; TCRdb stores in-frame clones only, minus some. The data show about 94,000 clones, with 70% to 90% seen just once and about 12% held by the top ten. This material consisted of peripheral blood, taken 28 days after the second AZD1222 dose. The TCR sequence derives from an adult who received the AZD1222 COVID-19 vaccine.

CDR3 sequence: CASSPGQGSYEQYF. In DNA form, the CDR3 reads TGTGCCAGCAGCCCGGGACAGGGGTCCTACGAGCAGTACTTC. V gene TRBV4-2 combines with J gene TRBJ2-7; 10 bases line up with TRBD1. There are 14 residues in the CDR3. CDR1 LGHNA and CDR2 YNFKEQ come from the germline V gene. The ends lost 4 bases at V and 1 base at J; junction bases unmatched: 1.